This T cell receptor (beta chain) appears in the sequencing data of a study of control samples from healthy donors and cancer patients (dated by TCRdb to the early 2020s). With respect to this clone: No antigen is known for it. Base qualities are not at hand, and no much larger clone is one base apart.

Library preparation was by the immunoSEQ multiplex PCR assay. In its TCRdb copy, this immuneACCESS table keeps in-frame sequences only and misses some clones. Where compared with another copy, unresolved V genes explain less than half of these, and the others have no known cause. For this sample the table gives approximately 45,000 clones, of which approximately 89% were detected only once. The top ten clonotypes cover 20% to 25% of the sample. Relative to germline, V is 2 bases shorter and J is 0 bases shorter, with 14 bases between their ends. The CDR3 has 17 amino acids, counting the end cysteine and phenylalanine. Only CDR3 DNA is held: 51 bases, read in frame from base 1. The germline V gene sets CDR1 to SNHLY and CDR2 to FYNNEI.

Material for sequencing was PBMCs. Recombination linked TRBV2 to TRBJ2-4, with an unclear D gene assignment. This receptor was identified in a woman between 40 and 50 years old with head and neck cancer. The DNA reads as follows: TGTGCCAGCAGTGAACTCTTCGGGCTTGGAGCCAAAAACATTCAGTACTTC. Protein translation: CASSELFGLGAKNIQYF.